This record looks at one TCR beta chain sequence and its context. This CDR3 is built from 14 residues. Per germline, CDR1 SGHTA and CDR2 FQGNSA. This entry belongs to a study of tumor-infiltrating lymphocytes in oesophageal squamous cell carcinoma. One entry per CDR3 protein, called by TCRdb with MiXCR from the PCR reads. The data show fewer than 20,000 distinct CDR3 sequences, roughly 46% seen once. The sample was blood. V is TRBV7-2 and J is TRBJ2-7; weak D call: TRBD1 (6 bases). Judging by the DNA end, TRBJ2-5 fits better; the J call may be wrong. This TCR derives from a female donor with esophageal squamous cell carcinoma. The CDR3: CASSLSRGQETQYF. CDR3 DNA sequence: TGTGCCAGCAGCTTAAGCAGGGGCCAAGAGACCCAGTACTTC.